The 27 T cell receptor beta chains below come from one sample, sequenced in a study of control samples from healthy donors and cancer patients. Sequencing used immunoSEQ multiplex PCR; TCRdb keeps in-frame clones, though not all of them. The table lists roughly 92,000 clones, roughly nine tenths of them singletons. Sequencing used blood. The receptor source for this set is a woman aged 60-70 years in good health.

This clone was found once. J is TRBJ1-1 and V is TRBV19; weak D call: TRBD1 (6 bases). The V gene's germline CDR1 is LNHDA and CDR2 SQIVND (reference sequence). Deletions cut 6 bases from V and 0 bases from J, with 17 bases between. The CDR3 consists of 16 residues. The CDR3, as DNA: TGTGCCAGTAGCCTTCGGGGGCGGGGAATGAACACTGAAGCTTTCTTT. Translating it yields CASSLRGRGMNTEAFF.

The chain links TRBV3-1 (or the pseudogene TRBV3-2) to TRBJ2-1, with 10 nucleotides matching TRBD1. V gave up 1 base and J gave up 9 bases; unmatched junction bases: 3. The CDR3 runs to 14 residues. Germline CDR1 and CDR2: LGHDT and YNNKEL (reference sequence). CDR3 region: CASSQGTGGSEQFF. The CDR3 DNA reads TGTGCCAGCAGCCAAGGGACAGGGGGAAGTGAGCAGTTCTTC.

The chain employs TRBV5-1 and TRBJ2-1; TRBD1 is a possible D gene (5 bases). Germline V gene sequence: CDR1 SGHRS, CDR2 YFSETQ. The CDR3 is 15 residues long. V was cut by 0 bases and J by 5 bases, with 12 bases left in between. The chain's CDR3 is CASSLVPGPNNEQFF. For the CDR3, the DNA is TGCGCCAGCAGCTTGGTTCCAGGGCCGAACAATGAGCAGTTCTTC.

This chain connects TRBV7-8 to TRBJ1-1; no reliable D call. Between the trimmed V and J ends, which lost 1 base and 5 bases, there was a span of 8 bases. Germline V gene sequence: CDR1 SGHVS, CDR2 FQNEAQ. The CDR3 totals 13 residues. CDR3 sequence: CASSLGGGTEAFF. The CDR3 coding sequence is TGTGCCAGCAGCTTAGGTGGTGGGACTGAAGCTTTCTTT.

This rearrangement joins TRBV28 to TRBJ1-2; TRBD1 matches at 7 bases. Germline V lookup: CDR1 MDHEN, CDR2 SYDVKM. The V gene end was trimmed by 6 bases and the J gene end by 0 bases; junction bases not matched to a gene: 10. The CDR3 length is 16 residues. This CDR3 reads CASRTTGRPSNYGYTF. The CDR3 coding sequence is TGTGCCAGCAGGACGACAGGGCGGCCTTCTAACTATGGCTACACCTTC.

This clone is a singleton in its sample. The chain recombines TRBV30 with TRBJ2-3; 8 nucleotides agree with TRBD2. CDR1 is GTSNPN and CDR2 is SVGIG in the germline V gene (reference sequence). The CDR3 is 19 amino acids. Unmatched junction bases numbered 18, after V lost 2 bases and J lost 2 bases. CDR3 coding DNA: TGTGCCTGGAGTACGTCGTGGGTGGGCCAGCGGGGGTACACAGATACGCAGTATTTT. Translated: CAWSTSWVGQRGYTDTQYF.

The gene calls are TRBV4-2 and TRBJ1-6; a weak D match, TRBD1 (6 bases). CDR3 length: 14 residues. The V gene's germline CDR1 is LGHNA and CDR2 YNFKEQ. Trimming pared 4 bases from V and 6 bases from J, leaving 10 bases between. CDR3 bases: TGTGCCAGCAGCCGACAGGAAATTAATTCACCCCTCCACTTT. Encoded protein: CASSRQEINSPLHF.

This rearrangement joins TRBV30 to TRBJ2-2, with TRBD1 matching over 7 bases. This CDR3 comprises 13 residues. Unmatched junction bases numbered 3, after V lost 0 bases and J lost 8 bases. The germline gives CDR1 GTSNPN, CDR2 SVGIG (reference sequence). CDR3 loop: CAWSVTGAGELFF. The CDR3 bases are TGTGCCTGGAGTGTTACAGGGGCTGGGGAGCTGTTTTTT. Looking up the rest from reference TRBV30 and TRBJ2-2 gives the full variable domain: SQTIHQWPATLVQPVGSPLSLECTVEGTSNPNLYWYRQAAGRGLQLLFYSVGIGQISSEVPQNLSASRPQDRQFILSSKKLLLSDSGFYLCAWSVTGAGELFFGEGSRLTVL.

The chain is built from TRBV5-4 and TRBJ1-1; tentatively, D is TRBD1 (6 bases). Trimming pared 3 bases from V and 3 bases from J, leaving 15 bases between. CDR3 length equals 15 residues. The V gene's germline CDR1 is SGHNT and CDR2 YYREEE (reference sequence). CDR3 sequence reads: CASSSMTGTYTEAFF. The CDR3 region has the DNA TGTGCCAGCAGCTCCATGACAGGAACGTACACTGAAGCTTTCTTT.

J is TRBJ2-1 and V is TRBV4-3; 12 nucleotides align to TRBD2. Looked up from germline, CDR1 is LGHNA and CDR2 is YSLEER. The CDR3 extends over 16 amino acids. J was trimmed by 6 bases and V by 4 bases; bases with no gene match: 7. This chain's CDR3 is CASSPLEGLAGNEQFF. Here the CDR3 DNA reads TGCGCCAGCAGCCCCCTGGAGGGACTAGCGGGCAATGAGCAGTTCTTC.

The table lists this clone with a count of one. The chain links TRBV4-2 to TRBJ2-5; weak D call: TRBD2 (7 bases). CDR1 and CDR2 from the germline V gene are LGHNA and YNFKEQ. CDR3 length equals 17 residues. V was clipped by 2 bases and J by 5 bases, with 21 bases between them. The CDR3 DNA sequence: TGTGCCAGCAGCCAAAATTACCGGGGGGCGATAGGGGAGACCCAGTACTTC. It specifies CASSQNYRGAIGETQYF.

The genes are TRBV7-9 and TRBJ2-6; D perhaps matches TRBD2 (5 bases). The germline CDR1 and CDR2 sequences are SEHNR and FQNEAQ (reference sequence). This CDR3 region has 14 residues. Trimming took off 11 bases at V and 1 base at J, with 12 bases between the two ends. The CDR3 here is CAPGGQSGANVLTF. In DNA form, the CDR3 reads TGTGCCCCCGGCGGGCAGTCTGGGGCCAACGTCCTGACTTTC.

The CDR3 reads CASSLAPAGSMDTQYF. The CDR3, as DNA: TGCGCCAGCAGCTTGGCCCCAGCGGGGTCCATGGATACGCAGTATTTT. This rearrangement joins TRBV5-1 to TRBJ2-3; 7 bases map to TRBD2. CDR1 and CDR2 (germline): SGHRS, YFSETQ. The length of the CDR3 is 16 residues. Germline trimming cut 0 bases from V and 6 bases from J; bases unmatched to any gene: 10.

The chain links TRBV7-5 to TRBJ1-3; the DNA was not compared with TRBD1, the D call given in the table. TRBV7-5 represents a pseudogene. The length of the CDR3 is 15 residues. The CDR3 DNA sequence: TGTGCCGACCCTATCTGCAGGGCGACTGGAAACACCATATATTTT. Its protein is CADPICRATGNTIYF.

This clone came up once. The chain links TRBV12-5 to TRBJ2-3; no clear D gene. CDR3 size: 11 residues. Germline V CDR1 and CDR2: LGHNT, FRNRAP. The V and J ends lost 4 bases and 7 bases respectively, with 6 bases between them. CDR3 in DNA: TGTGCTAGTGGTTCACTCAATACGCAGTATTTT. It yields the protein CASGSLNTQYF.

The rearrangement uses TRBV6-5 and TRBJ2-2; no clear D gene. The V gene's germline CDR1 is MNHEY and CDR2 SVGAGI. CDR3 length: 11 residues. Trimming left V 6 bases short and J 6 bases short, with 5 bases between. The CDR3, as DNA: TGTGCCAGCAGATGGGCCGGGGAGCTGTTTTTT. It codes for CASRWAGELFF.

The V and J genes are TRBV28 and TRBJ1-3; the match to TRBD1 covers 7 bases. The CDR3 covers 16 residues. After removal of 3 bases from V and 0 bases from J, the junction contained 5 bases not matched to a gene. CDR1 is MDHEN, CDR2 SYDVKM, per germline. The CDR3 here is CASSFWDSNSGNTIYF. The CDR3 DNA follows: TGTGCCAGCAGTTTTTGGGACAGCAACTCTGGAAACACCATATATTTT.

The rearrangement joins TRBV7-8 to TRBJ1-2, with D possibly matching TRBD1 (5 bases). CDR1 is SGHVS, CDR2 FQNEAQ, per germline. Trimming took off 1 base at V and 4 bases at J, with 16 bases between the two ends. The CDR3 extends over 16 amino acids. This CDR3 is CASSLGGAGQIYGYTF. The CDR3 region has the DNA TGTGCCAGCAGCTTAGGAGGTGCGGGGCAAATCTATGGCTACACCTTC.

V is TRBV4-1 and J is TRBJ2-3; D remains ambiguous. The CDR3 spans 13 residues. The V gene's germline CDR1 is MGHRA and CDR2 YSYEKL. Trimming pared 4 bases from V and 4 bases from J, leaving 9 bases between. In DNA, the CDR3 is TGCGCCAGCAGCCCGATTCCCCCAGATACGCAGTATTTT. It is translated as CASSPIPPDTQYF.

The V gene is TRBV27, the J gene TRBJ1-3; D call uncertain. Trimming left V 3 bases short and J 2 bases short, with 5 bases between. In germline, CDR1 is MNHEY, CDR2 SMNVEV (reference sequence). The CDR3 covers 13 residues. The CDR3 protein is CASSLFAGNTIYF. CDR3 sequence (DNA): TGTGCCAGCAGTTTGTTCGCTGGAAACACCATATATTTT.

The chain recombines TRBV6-2 or TRBV6-3 with TRBJ1-1; 7 bases match TRBD1. The CDR3 has 15 amino acids. V gave up 2 bases and J gave up 1 base; unmatched junction bases: 4. The germline V gene has CDR1 MNHEY and CDR2 SVGEGT. The CDR3 nucleotides are TGTGCCAGCAGTTACCACAGGGGAGGGAACACTGAAGCTTTCTTT. It encodes CASSYHRGGNTEAFF.

The chain links TRBV10-2 to TRBJ1-1, with 7 positions matching TRBD1. This CDR3 is built from 16 residues. Germline V CDR1 and CDR2: WSHSY, SAAADI. J lost 1 base, V lost 0 bases, and 5 bases had no gene match. The CDR3 region is CASSESQGVRNTEAFF. In nucleotides, the CDR3 is TGCGCCAGCAGTGAGTCGCAGGGGGTACGGAACACTGAAGCTTTCTTT.

The chain combines TRBV14 with TRBJ2-7, with TRBD1 matching 8 bases. V trimming: 5 bases; J trimming: 0 bases; junction bases outside the gene matches: 9. The V gene's germline CDR1 is SGHDN and CDR2 FVKESK. CDR3 length: 16 residues. The CDR3: CASSRVTGTGSYEQYF. The CDR3 nucleotides are TGTGCCAGCAGCAGGGTCACAGGGACAGGCTCCTACGAGCAGTACTTC.

The V and J genes are TRBV3-1 (or the pseudogene TRBV3-2) and TRBJ1-4; D gene uncertain. The V gene lost 4 bases and the J gene lost 10 bases, with 13 bases spanning the gap. Per germline, CDR1 LGHDT and CDR2 YNNKEL (reference sequence). This CDR3 is built from 13 residues. CDR3 region: CASSLEGVRKLFF. Here the CDR3 DNA reads TGTGCCAGCAGCCTCGAAGGTGTGCGAAAACTGTTTTTT.

The chain uses TRBV7-2 and TRBJ2-7; the D is unclear. Germline V CDR1 and CDR2: SGHTA, FQGNSA. The CDR3 sequence is 13 residues long. V lost 6 bases and J lost 5, with 14 bases in between. CDR3 in amino acids: CASSRSALHEQYF. Here the CDR3 DNA reads TGTGCCAGCAGTCGGTCCGCCCTCCACGAGCAGTACTTC.

This rearrangement joins TRBV12-5 to TRBJ2-3; perhaps TRBD2 as D (6 bases). CDR3 length: 17 amino acids. The V and J ends lost 6 bases and 3 bases respectively, with 22 bases between them. Germline CDR1 LGHNT, CDR2 FRNRAP. The CDR3, as DNA: TGTGCTAGTGGCCTTCTCTTCGCGGGGTCTATAACAGATACGCAGTATTTT. Translating it yields CASGLLFAGSITDTQYF. The whole variable domain, filled in from reference TRBV12-5 and TRBJ2-3, reads DARVTQTPRHKVTEMGQEVTMRCQPILGHNTVFWYRQTMMQGLELLAYFRNRAPLDDSGMPKDRFSAEMPDATLATLKIQPSEPRDSAVYFCASGLLFAGSITDTQYFGPGTRLTVL.

V gene TRBV4-3 combines with J gene TRBJ2-2; TRBD2 matches 8 bases. The CDR3 covers 17 residues. V lost 2 bases to trimming and J lost 7 bases; unmatched junction nucleotides: 12. Germline values: CDR1 LGHNA, CDR2 YSLEER. CDR3 bases: TGCGCCAGCAGCCAAAAAAAGCGGGAGAAAGTCGGCGGGGAGCTGTTTTTT. Translated: CASSQKKREKVGGELFF.